Listed below are T cell receptor beta chains from one sample, sequenced in a study of cytomegalovirus exposure and HLA in healthy donors. Produced via immunoSEQ multiplex PCR; TCRdb's table is partial and in-frame only. Counted here are around 150,000 clones, over 75% occurring once; the ten biggest clones make up around 5%. The sample consisted of PBMCs. Receptors originate from a man under 40 in good health. The CDR3 runs from the conserved cysteine through the conserved F or W. D genes are given only for firm matches. Rows give clone size only sometimes, using once, few, many, or a class for an expanded clone.

CASSPTDRSYGYTF TGTGCCAGCTCACCTACGGACAGGTCCTATGGCTACACCTTC TRBJ1-2 TRBD1 NA TRBV18
CASSLYRSYEQYF TGTGCCAGCAGTTTATACCGGTCCTACGAGCAGTACTTC TRBJ2-7 NA NA TRBV6-6
CASSQGLAGVNYEQYF TGCGCCAGCAGCCAGGGACTAGCGGGAGTTAACTACGAGCAGTACTTC TRBJ2-7 TRBD2 NA TRBV4-1
CASSSNPLAGDSEQFF TGTGCCAGCAGCTCGAACCCGCTAGCGGGAGATAGTGAGCAGTTCTTC TRBJ2-1 TRBD2 NA TRBV5-4
CASSLGGQGSYNEQFF TGCGCCAGCAGCTTGGGGGGACAAGGCTCCTACAATGAGCAGTTCTTC TRBJ2-1 NA NA TRBV5-1
CASSVGVGSTDTQYF TGTGCCAGCAGCGTAGGTGTCGGGAGCACAGATACGCAGTATTTT TRBJ2-3 NA NA TRBV9
CASSAGTTYGYTF TGTGCCAGCAGCGCCGGGACAACCTATGGCTACACCTTC TRBJ1-2 NA NA TRBV9
CASSAGGLAYTDTQYF TGTGCCAGTAGTGCAGGCGGGCTAGCTTACACAGATACGCAGTATTTT TRBJ2-3 NA NA TRBV19
CASSFREGAQNEQFF TGTGCCAGCAGCTTCAGAGAGGGGGCTCAGAATGAGCAGTTCTTC TRBJ2-1 TRBD1 once TRBV7-2
CASGQGLAGYNEQFF TGCGCCAGCGGCCAGGGACTAGCGGGCTACAATGAGCAGTTCTTC TRBJ2-1 TRBD2 NA TRBV5-1
CASSQARGETQYF TGCGCCAGCAGCCAAGCTAGGGGAGAGACCCAGTACTTC TRBJ2-5 NA NA TRBV4-1
CASSQDKASGKADTQYF TGCGCCAGCAGCCAAGATAAAGCTAGCGGGAAAGCAGATACGCAGTATTTT TRBJ2-3 TRBD2 NA TRBV4-3
CASSYSINQGVYGYTF TGTGCCAGCAGTTACTCGATCAACCAGGGGGTCTATGGCTACACCTTC TRBJ1-2 TRBD1 NA TRBV6-5
CASTPAGGSSYNEQFF TGTGCCAGTACTCCGGCCGGGGGAAGCTCCTACAATGAGCAGTTCTTC TRBJ2-1 NA NA TRBV19
CASSDRDTGELFF TGTGCCAGCAGTGACAGGGACACCGGGGAGCTGTTTTTT TRBJ2-2 TRBD1 NA TRBV6-5
CAIRSGTKLTNSPLHF TGTGCCATCAGAAGCGGGACAAAGCTCACCAATTCACCCCTCCACTTT TRBJ1-6 NA NA TRBV10-3
CATSRDREGAGELFF TGTGCCACCAGCAGAGATCGAGAGGGGGCCGGGGAGCTGTTTTTT TRBJ2-2 NA few TRBV15
CASSLSLRERGTDTQYF TGTGCCAGCAGCTTAAGCTTGCGGGAACGCGGCACAGATACGCAGTATTTT TRBJ2-3 NA NA TRBV7-9